This T cell receptor beta chain was observed in a study of cytomegalovirus exposure and HLA in healthy donors. Study-level findings and limits: Whilst most TCR sequences proved rare, a subset of public TCRs occurred across many donors. Highest at DRB1 and lowest at HLA-C, TCR association rates differed among HLA loci in a later analysis. As confirmed in vitro, a few CMV-associated chains were specific for CMV antigens.

The PCR made use of 60 Vbeta and 13 Jbeta primers. Generated by immunoSEQ multiplex PCR, the TCRdb table keeps only in-frame clones and is missing some. The sample holds around 150,000 clones, roughly four fifths seen once. For this clone: Its antigen is as yet unknown.

CDR3 length: 17 residues. Germline CDR1 reads MDHEN; CDR2 reads SYDVKM. V shed 1 base, J shed 5 bases, and the junction held 11 bases outside the gene matches. The TCR originated in a woman under 30 in good health and CMV-seronegative. The chain recombines TRBV28 with TRBJ1-5; 7 bases are a match to TRBD1. The sequenced sample consisted of PBMCs. The CDR3 nucleotides read TGTGCCAGCAGTTTATTTTTGGGGACAGAGGATGATCAGCCCCAGCATTTT. Amino acids: CASSLFLGTEDDQPQHF. Using reference TRBV28 and TRBJ1-5 for the parts outside the CDR3, the full variable domain is DVKVTQSSRYLVKRTGEKVFLECVQDMDHENMFWYRQDPGLGLRLIYFSYDVKMKEKGDIPEGYSVSREKKERFSLILESASTNQTSMYLCASSLFLGTEDDQPQHFGDGTRLSIL.